A single sample gave rise to the 21 T cell receptor beta chains below, sequenced in a study of shared clonotypes between healthy human individuals. Here immunoSEQ multiplex PCR was the method, and the copy in TCRdb shows in-frame clones only, minus some. The sample yields about half a million clones, roughly 85% seen once. The specimen was PBMCs. These receptors originate from a woman aged 40 to 49 in good health. Some clones in this sample may be carry-over from other donors' samples.

The V and J genes are TRBV15 and TRBJ2-7; 8 nucleotides line up with TRBD2. V was clipped by 1 base and J by 4 bases; unmatched bases: 21. This CDR3 is 20 amino acids long. Per the germline V gene, CDR1 is LNHNV and CDR2 is YYDKDF (reference sequence). The CDR3 DNA sequence: TGTGCCACCAGCAGAGGATCCCCATCCTTTCCGGGACTAGTGGGTTACGAGCAGTACTTC. Translation: CATSRGSPSFPGLVGYEQYF. Full variable domain (missing parts from reference TRBV15 and TRBJ2-7): DAMVIQNPRYQVTQFGKPVTLSCSQTLNHNVMYWYQQKSSQAPKLLFHYYDKDFNNEADTPDNFQSRRPNTSFCFLDIRSPGLGDTAMYLCATSRGSPSFPGLVGYEQYFGPGTRLTVT.

The genes are TRBV7-2 and TRBJ1-1; D not resolved. Trimming pared 7 bases from V and 3 bases from J, leaving 9 bases between. The CDR3 length is 12 residues. Germline V gene sequence: CDR1 SGHTA, CDR2 FQGNSA. CDR3 residues: CASTIFDTEAFF. For the CDR3, the DNA is TGTGCCAGCACCATCTTTGACACTGAAGCTTTCTTT.

V usage is TRBV14 and J usage is TRBJ1-2; 9 bases are a match to TRBD1. CDR1 SGHDN and CDR2 FVKESK come from the germline V gene. The CDR3 sequence is 14 residues long. Unmatched junction bases numbered 5, after V lost 1 base and J lost 8 bases. CDR3 sequence: CASSQARTGVGYTF. CDR3 nucleotide sequence: TGTGCCAGCAGCCAAGCCCGGACAGGGGTCGGCTACACCTTC.

The CDR3 DNA is TGTGCCAGCAGTCGTACCGGGACAGGGAATGAAAAACTGTTTTTT. It specifies CASSRTGTGNEKLFF. The rearrangement uses TRBV25-1 and TRBJ1-4; 9 nucleotides align to TRBD1. CDR3 size: 15 residues. In germline, CDR1 is MGHDK, CDR2 SYGVNS. V was pared by 5 bases and J by 5 bases, with 6 bases of the junction left unmatched.

This chain joins TRBV4-2 and TRBJ1-1; D gene ambiguous. CDR3 length: 15 amino acids. V was pared by 4 bases and J by 7 bases, with 19 bases between. Germline V lookup: CDR1 LGHNA, CDR2 YNFKEQ. CDR3: CASSRETTPRNEAFF. In DNA, the CDR3 is TGTGCCAGCAGCCGAGAGACAACCCCCCGGAATGAAGCTTTCTTT.

J is TRBJ2-3 and V is TRBV7-3; TRBD2 aligns across 13 bases. The CDR3 contains 15 residues. Germline CDR1 and CDR2: SGHTA and FQGTGA. With V trimmed by 5 bases and J by 7 bases, 6 bases remained unmatched. CDR3 protein: CASSPGTSGIYTQYF. The CDR3 coding sequence is TGTGCCAGCAGCCCCGGGACTAGCGGGATCTATACGCAGTATTTT.

V and J are TRBV30 and TRBJ2-5, with TRBD2 matching 7 bases. Germline V gives CDR1 GTSNPN, CDR2 SVGIG (reference sequence). V dropped 7 bases and J dropped 5; count of bases not matched to a gene: 10. The CDR3 length is 13 residues. CDR3 sequence: CASRLAAGETQYF. Written as DNA, the CDR3 is TGTGCCTCCAGACTAGCCGCCGGGGAGACCCAGTACTTC.

The chain links TRBV2 to TRBJ2-1, with TRBD2 matching over 14 bases. V trimming: 3 bases; J trimming: 0 bases; junction bases outside the gene matches: 16. The length of the CDR3 is 22 residues. Germline loops: CDR1 SNHLY, CDR2 FYNNEI. CDR3 region: CASSDVAGGLAGEGASYNEQFF. The CDR3 bases are TGTGCCAGCAGTGATGTTGCGGGGGGACTAGCGGGAGAAGGTGCCTCCTACAATGAGCAGTTCTTC.

This chain uses TRBV5-1 with TRBJ2-3; D possibly uses TRBD1 or TRBD2 (5 bases each). The CDR3 contains 16 residues. Germline V CDR1 and CDR2: SGHRS, YFSETQ. V was trimmed by 0 bases and J by 0 bases, leaving 11 bases between them. This CDR3 is CASSLVGTESTDTQYF. The CDR3 region has the DNA TGCGCCAGCAGCTTGGTGGGGACGGAGAGCACAGATACGCAGTATTTT.

V usage is TRBV23-1 and J usage is TRBJ1-2; 9 bases fit TRBD1. TRBV23-1 counts as an open reading frame of uncertain function. The CDR3 totals 13 residues. Here the CDR3 reads CVQGPTGGDGYTF. CDR3 nucleotides: TGCGTCCAGGGCCCCACAGGGGGCGATGGCTACACCTTC.

This clone has more than one count but fewer than ten. The V call is TRBV11-2, the J call TRBJ1-2, with 11 bases fitting TRBD1. With V trimmed by 10 bases and J by 10 bases, 5 bases remained unmatched. The CDR3 spans 11 residues. CDR1 SGHAT and CDR2 FQNNGV come from the germline V gene. The CDR3: CATRTGGSYTF. In DNA, the CDR3 is TGTGCCACCAGGACAGGGGGCTCCTACACCTTC.

This clone occurred a few times. The chain carries TRBV28 and TRBJ1-1, with D uncertain. CDR1 is MDHEN, CDR2 SYDVKM, per germline. Trimming took off 4 bases at V and 1 base at J, with 22 bases between the two ends. The CDR3 loop spans 18 amino acids. In DNA form, the CDR3 reads TGTGCCAGCAGTTCTTATGGCCCCTGGACGGATAAGAACACTGAAGCTTTCTTT. Encoded protein: CASSSYGPWTDKNTEAFF.

This chain connects TRBV2 to TRBJ2-7; D unclear. CDR1 and CDR2 from the germline V gene are SNHLY and FYNNEI. This CDR3 spans 13 amino acids. Trimming left V 3 bases short and J 7 bases short, with 13 bases between. The CDR3 nucleotides read TGTGCCAGCAGTGAGCGTCTACGCAGGGAGCAGTACTTC. It yields the protein CASSERLRREQYF.

The rearrangement links TRBV28 to TRBJ2-6; D gene unclear. Trimming shortened V by 6 bases and J by 4 bases, and 1 base separated the two germline ends. The CDR3 has 11 amino acids. Germline V CDR1 and CDR2: MDHEN, SYDVKM. The CDR3 reads CASRGANVLTF. DNA of the CDR3: TGTGCCAGCAGAGGGGCCAACGTCCTGACTTTC.

This chain uses TRBV27 with TRBJ1-4; D not certain. The CDR3 is 15 amino acids. The ends were cut back, 4 bases at V and 2 bases at J, with 11 bases in the middle. Germline V gives CDR1 MNHEY, CDR2 SMNVEV (reference sequence). The CDR3 sequence is CASSSTPRTNEKLFF. For the CDR3, the DNA is TGTGCCAGCAGTTCGACCCCTCGGACTAATGAAAAACTGTTTTTT.

This clone was counted once. The genes are TRBV27 and TRBJ1-5; TRBD1 matches at 8 bases. After removal of 5 bases from V and 2 bases from J, the junction contained 11 bases not matched to a gene. Germline V gene lookup returns CDR1 MNHEY and CDR2 SMNVEV (reference sequence). The CDR3 consists of 17 residues. CDR3 residues: CASSPQARGLRNQPQHF. DNA for the CDR3: TGTGCCAGCAGTCCCCAGGCCAGGGGGCTGCGCAATCAGCCCCAGCATTTT.

Concerning this clone: Possible read error: a much larger clone is one base away. Within the sample, other DNA sequences also encode this same CDR3. The genes are TRBV7-3 and TRBJ1-6; D unresolved. The germline CDR1 and CDR2 sequences are SGHTA and FQGTGA. This CDR3 has 14 residues. V lost 1 base, J lost 0 bases, and 1 base lay in between. The CDR3 DNA reads as TGTGCCAGCAGCTTAAGCTCCTATAATTCACCCCTCCACTTT. Amino acid sequence: CASSLSSYNSPLHF.

V is TRBV5-1 and J is TRBJ2-3, with TRBD2 as a possible D gene (6 bases). V was pared by 7 bases and J by 2 bases, with 20 bases between. The CDR3 covers 16 residues. Per the germline V gene, CDR1 is SGHRS and CDR2 is YFSETQ. Written as DNA, the CDR3 is TGCGCCAGCGCTGCCGGAGGGGTCACGTACACAGATACGCAGTATTTT. It specifies CASAAGGVTYTDTQYF.

This chain joins TRBV10-3 and TRBJ1-2; D is unclear. Germline V gene lookup returns CDR1 ENHRY and CDR2 SYGVKD. The CDR3 runs 14 residues. The V and J ends lost 6 bases and 0 bases respectively, with 11 bases between them. In DNA, the CDR3 is TGTGCCATCAGCGTATATACAGCTAACTATGGCTACACCTTC. Translating gives CAISVYTANYGYTF.

The chain employs TRBV5-1 and TRBJ1-4, with 10 bases lining up with TRBD1. Germline V gene data show CDR1 as SGHRS and CDR2 as YFSETQ. The CDR3 extends over 16 amino acids. V shed 4 bases and J 9 bases; nucleotides not matched to a gene: 12. CDR3 residues: CASSERDRGGDKKLFF. The CDR3 nucleotides are TGCGCCAGCAGCGAGAGGGACAGGGGCGGTGATAAAAAACTGTTTTTT.

The chain has TRBV5-6 and TRBJ2-1; no definite D call. Trimming took off 0 bases at V and 6 bases at J, with 13 bases between the two ends. Germline V gene data show CDR1 as SGHDT and CDR2 as YYEEEE. The CDR3 spans 15 residues. In DNA, the CDR3 is TGTGCCAGCAGCTTGGTTGATTGGGCGGTCAATGAGCAGTTCTTC. It yields the protein CASSLVDWAVNEQFF.